Presented here are 16 T cell receptor beta chains from one specimen sequenced in a study of STAT5B mutations in CD4+ large granular lymphocyte leukemia. Some clones are missing from TCRdb's copy, which holds only in-frame ones; the method was immunoSEQ multiplex PCR. Among under 35,000 clones listed, more than 65% were seen once. Sequencing input: CD4+ T cells from blood buffy coats. Every receptor here comes from a human donor in good health.

This rearrangement joins TRBV5-4 to TRBJ2-2; 7 nucleotides line up with TRBD2. This CDR3 comprises 16 residues. Trimming at V came to 2 bases and at J to 1 base, leaving 5 bases not matched to a gene. Germline CDR1 and CDR2: SGHNT and YYREEE (reference sequence). The CDR3 spells CASSLAGRVNTGELFF. Written as DNA, the CDR3 is TGTGCCAGCAGCTTAGCGGGGAGGGTGAACACCGGGGAGCTGTTTTTT.

The CDR3 bases are TGCGCCAGCAGCGAGACTCCGAAGCTTGGAGAGACCCAGTACTTC. Protein product: CASSETPKLGETQYF. The chain couples TRBV5-1 to TRBJ2-5; the D is unclear. The V end lost 4 bases, the J end lost 4 bases, and 17 bases lay between the germline ends. This CDR3 comprises 15 residues. Germline V gene data show CDR1 as SGHRS and CDR2 as YFSETQ.

The CDR3 DNA follows: TGTGCCAGCAGCTTGTTCGAGGGTGGCTCCTACAATGAGCAGTTCTTC. Its protein is CASSLFEGGSYNEQFF. The rearrangement uses TRBV5-5 and TRBJ2-1, with D possibly TRBD2 on 5 matching bases. This CDR3 is 16 amino acids long. V was cut by 1 base and J by 0 bases, with 11 bases left in between. Looked up from germline, CDR1 is SGHKS and CDR2 is YYEKEE (reference sequence).

The chain recombines TRBV5-4 with TRBJ2-1, with TRBD1 matching 9 bases. The CDR3 sequence is 15 residues long. The V segment lost 4 bases and the J segment 9 bases; nucleotides outside the gene matches: 11. The germline V gene has CDR1 SGHNT and CDR2 YYREEE (reference sequence). This CDR3 reads CASSITGTGNGEQFF. The CDR3 DNA reads TGTGCCAGCAGCATTACCGGGACAGGGAATGGTGAGCAGTTCTTC.

The chain couples TRBV2 to TRBJ2-1; D may be TRBD2 (6 bases). The germline V gene encodes CDR1 SNHLY and CDR2 FYNNEI. The V end was cut by 3 bases, the J end by 9 bases, with 18 bases between. The CDR3 length is 15 residues. The CDR3 sequence: CASSEGTAAGSEQFF. The CDR3, as DNA: TGTGCCAGCAGTGAGGGTACAGCCGCCGGGAGTGAGCAGTTCTTC.

The rearrangement uses TRBV28 and TRBJ1-5; 8 bases map to TRBD1. J gave up 4 bases and V 7 bases, and 6 bases lay outside the gene matches. This CDR3 comprises 14 residues. The germline V gene encodes CDR1 MDHEN and CDR2 SYDVKM. CDR3 sequence: CASTGQAGNQPQHF. The CDR3 DNA sequence: TGTGCCAGCACGGGACAGGCAGGGAATCAGCCCCAGCATTTT.

The J gene is TRBJ1-1, the V gene TRBV6-1; D remains ambiguous. This CDR3 spans 11 amino acids. Trimming stripped 6 bases from V and 2 bases from J, with 4 bases between. Germline CDR1 MNHNS, CDR2 SASEGT. CDR3 in DNA: TGTGCCAGCAGGGACAACACTGAAGCTTTCTTT. Encoded protein: CASRDNTEAFF.

The rearrangement uses TRBV28 and TRBJ1-2; the D gene is possibly TRBD1 (5 bases). Germline CDR1 MDHEN, CDR2 SYDVKM. This CDR3 is built from 16 residues. V lost 1 base and J lost 8, with 20 bases in between. DNA of the CDR3: TGTGCCAGCAGTTTATCTCATCCAGGCCTCGGGGGAGGCTACACCTTC. It translates to CASSLSHPGLGGGYTF.

This clone was observed a single time. This chain links TRBV6-5 with TRBJ1-4; possibly TRBD1 for D (5 bases). The germline CDR1 and CDR2 sequences are MNHEY and SVGAGI. The CDR3 spans 14 residues. CDR3 residues: CATRGGAGNEKLFF. The CDR3 nucleotides are TGTGCTACACGGGGGGGAGCCGGTAATGAAAAACTGTTTTTT.

The chain employs TRBV20-1 and TRBJ2-1, with D tentatively TRBD2 (6 bases). Germline values: CDR1 DFQATT, CDR2 SNEGSKA (reference sequence). V was pared by 7 bases and J by 7 bases, with 11 bases between. The CDR3 is 11 amino acids. CDR3 nucleotides: TGCAGTGTTGAGGAGGGAAATGAGCAGTTCTTC. Translated: CSVEEGNEQFF.

This clone has more than one count but fewer than ten. This chain joins TRBV5-1 and TRBJ2-3; TRBD2 matches at 10 bases. Per germline, CDR1 SGHRS and CDR2 YFSETQ. The CDR3 has 17 residues. With 0 bases clipped from V and 2 bases from J, the junction kept 6 bases outside the gene matches. CDR3 sequence reads: CASSLEVLAGITDTQYF. CDR3 sequence (DNA): TGCGCCAGCAGCTTGGAGGTACTAGCGGGAATCACAGATACGCAGTATTTT.

This chain connects TRBV5-1 to TRBJ2-1; 8 positions agree with TRBD2. V shed 4 bases and J 5 bases; nucleotides not matched to a gene: 5. The CDR3 runs 14 residues. Germline CDR1 SGHRS, CDR2 YFSETQ. CDR3 amino acids: CASSGLAVDNEQFF. For the CDR3, the DNA is TGCGCCAGCAGCGGACTAGCAGTCGACAATGAGCAGTTCTTC. Full variable domain (outside the CDR3, taken from reference TRBV5-1 and TRBJ2-1): KAGVTQTPRYLIKTRGQQVTLSCSPISGHRSVSWYQQTPGQGLQFLFEYFSETQRNKGNFPGRFSGRQFSNSRSEMNVSTLELGDSALYLCASSGLAVDNEQFFGPGTRLTVL.

Only one count was recorded for this clone. This sequence joins TRBV11-3 and TRBJ2-7; 8 nucleotides match TRBD1. The germline gives CDR1 SGHNT, CDR2 YENEEA. The CDR3 extends over 15 amino acids. After removal of 5 bases from V and 6 bases from J, the junction contained 12 bases not matched to a gene. CDR3 bases: TGTGCCAGCAGCCCAGAAGGCAGGGGGCTCGGCGAGCAGTACTTC. Protein product: CASSPEGRGLGEQYF.

This chain connects TRBV21-1 to TRBJ2-5; TRBD1 was called by the table and not checked on the DNA. TRBV21-1 is a pseudogene. The length of the CDR3 is 15 residues. The CDR3 nucleotides are TGTGCCAGCAGCAAAGCGAACGACAGGCGCGAGACCCAGTACTTC. It encodes CASSKANDRRETQYF.

The chain employs TRBV30 and TRBJ2-5; 10 bases match TRBD2. V shed 6 bases and J 3 bases; nucleotides not matched to a gene: 19. The CDR3 contains 18 residues. Germline V gene lookup returns CDR1 GTSNPN and CDR2 SVGIG (reference sequence). CDR3: CACSRGWLAGVGEETQYF. The DNA for the CDR3 is TGTGCCTGCTCCCGGGGATGGCTAGCGGGAGTAGGGGAAGAGACCCAGTACTTC.

This chain connects TRBV7-2 to TRBJ2-5; D remains unclear. V gave up 4 bases and J gave up 4 bases, with 10 bases separating them. Per the germline V gene, CDR1 is SGHTA and CDR2 is FQGNSA. This CDR3 region has 13 residues. The chain's CDR3 is CASSWAKTETQYF. The CDR3 coding sequence is TGTGCCAGCAGCTGGGCAAAGACAGAGACCCAGTACTTC.